A selection of T cell receptor beta chains follows, all from one sample in a study of blood T cell repertoires in COVID-19. The repertoire was sequenced with immunoSEQ multiplex PCR; TCRdb's copy has only in-frame clones and lacks some. The data hold 50,000 to 60,000 clones, with 85% to 90% observed a single time. The specimen was peripheral blood. The origin of the receptors is a human donor in a cohort sampled during active COVID-19. CDR3s include the opening cysteine and the closing phenylalanine or tryptophan. The order of the fields is clone size, J gene, D gene, V gene, CDR3 length, CDR3 DNA, CDR3 protein. A D gene is named only where the DNA matches it firmly. The size of a clone is reported for some rows only, either as once, few or many, or as a class for expanded clones.

clone_size: -; j_call: TRBJ1-2; d_call: -; v_call: TRBV2; cdr3_length: 13; cdr3_nt: TGTGCCAGCCGCAGGGAAACCCCCTATGGCTACACCTTC; cdr3_aa: CASRRETPYGYTF
clone_size: -; j_call: TRBJ2-1; d_call: TRBD2; v_call: TRBV6-5; cdr3_length: 15; cdr3_nt: TGTGCCAGCAGAGAGGGGACTAGCGGGGGAAATGAGCAGTTCTTC; cdr3_aa: CASREGTSGGNEQFF
clone_size: -; j_call: TRBJ2-5; d_call: -; v_call: TRBV5-1; cdr3_length: 14; cdr3_nt: TGCGCCAGCAGCTTAAGCCCAATCCAAGAGACCCAGTACTTC; cdr3_aa: CASSLSPIQETQYF
clone_size: -; j_call: TRBJ1-2; d_call: -; v_call: TRBV29-1; cdr3_length: 11; cdr3_nt: TGCAGCGCCCGATTCGGCTATGGCTACACCTTC; cdr3_aa: CSARFGYGYTF
clone_size: -; j_call: TRBJ2-5; d_call: TRBD2; v_call: TRBV24-1; cdr3_length: 13; cdr3_nt: TGTGCCACCAGTCTAGCGGGGGGAGAGACCCAGTACTTC; cdr3_aa: CATSLAGGETQYF
clone_size: -; j_call: TRBJ1-6; d_call: -; v_call: TRBV30; cdr3_length: 12; cdr3_nt: TGTGCCTTTAGTCAGGGAAATTCACCCCTCCACTTT; cdr3_aa: CAFSQGNSPLHF
clone_size: -; j_call: TRBJ2-4; d_call: -; v_call: TRBV4-3; cdr3_length: 17; cdr3_nt: TGCGCCAGCAGCCAAGATGAAGACGGGAGCCCCAAAAACATTCAGTACTTC; cdr3_aa: CASSQDEDGSPKNIQYF
clone_size: -; j_call: TRBJ1-2; d_call: TRBD1; v_call: TRBV5-5; cdr3_length: 14; cdr3_nt: TGTGCCAGCAGCTCACTCCTGACAGGGTCAGAGGTCACCTTC; cdr3_aa: CASSSLLTGSEVTF
clone_size: -; j_call: TRBJ1-2; d_call: -; v_call: TRBV12-3/TRBV12-4; cdr3_length: 13; cdr3_nt: TGTGCCAGCAGCCCGGGGAGGGCGGAGGGCTACACCTTC; cdr3_aa: CASSPGRAEGYTF
clone_size: once; j_call: TRBJ2-2; d_call: -; v_call: TRBV28; cdr3_length: 12; cdr3_nt: TGTGCCAGCTGGAGGGCTAACGGGGAGCTGTTTTTT; cdr3_aa: CASWRANGELFF
clone_size: -; j_call: TRBJ2-3; d_call: TRBD1; v_call: TRBV14; cdr3_length: 15; cdr3_nt: TGTGCCAGCAGCCGAGGACAGGGGGTATTAAATACGCAGTATTTT; cdr3_aa: CASSRGQGVLNTQYF
clone_size: -; j_call: TRBJ1-3; d_call: TRBD1; v_call: TRBV6-5; cdr3_length: 12; cdr3_nt: TGTGCCAGCAGGGGACAGGGGAACACCATATATTTT; cdr3_aa: CASRGQGNTIYF
clone_size: -; j_call: TRBJ2-3; d_call: TRBD1; v_call: TRBV5-1; cdr3_length: 14; cdr3_nt: TGCGCCAGCGCCGGGACAGGGGGCGCAGATACGCAGTATTTT; cdr3_aa: CASAGTGGADTQYF
clone_size: -; j_call: TRBJ1-2; d_call: TRBD1; v_call: TRBV6-1; cdr3_length: 16; cdr3_nt: TGTGCCAGCAGTGAAGCGGGGGGACAGGGCTCCTATGGCTACACCTTC; cdr3_aa: CASSEAGGQGSYGYTF
clone_size: -; j_call: TRBJ1-4; d_call: -; v_call: TRBV7-2; cdr3_length: 16; cdr3_nt: TGTGCCAGCAGCTCCTCGTCAGGGTTCACTAATGAAAAACTGTTTTTT; cdr3_aa: CASSSSSGFTNEKLFF
clone_size: -; j_call: TRBJ1-5; d_call: -; v_call: TRBV27; cdr3_length: 12; cdr3_nt: TGTGCCAGCAGTATGGGGAGTCAGCCCCAGCATTTT; cdr3_aa: CASSMGSQPQHF
clone_size: -; j_call: TRBJ2-1; d_call: -; v_call: TRBV30; cdr3_length: 13; cdr3_nt: TGTGCCTGGAGTGGTGCGGTCGTGGGTGAGCAGTTCTTC; cdr3_aa: CAWSGAVVGEQFF
clone_size: -; j_call: TRBJ2-3; d_call: TRBD1; v_call: TRBV9; cdr3_length: 18; cdr3_nt: TGTGCCAGCAGCGTAGAGGGACAGGGGTTTCGGGGCACAGATACGCAGTATTTT; cdr3_aa: CASSVEGQGFRGTDTQYF
clone_size: -; j_call: TRBJ1-1; d_call: TRBD1; v_call: TRBV19; cdr3_length: 15; cdr3_nt: TGTGCCAGTAGTAGGACAGGGTTACAGAACACTGAAGCTTTCTTT; cdr3_aa: CASSRTGLQNTEAFF
clone_size: medium-sized; j_call: TRBJ1-2; d_call: -; v_call: TRBV4-2; cdr3_length: 17; cdr3_nt: TGTGCCAGCAGCCAAGACGCGGACAGCTACTTTAACTATGGCTACACCTTC; cdr3_aa: CASSQDADSYFNYGYTF
clone_size: -; j_call: TRBJ2-1; d_call: TRBD2; v_call: TRBV11-3; cdr3_length: 14; cdr3_nt: TGTGCCAGCAGCTTAGTAAGCGGGGGGGCTGAGCAGTTCTTC; cdr3_aa: CASSLVSGGAEQFF
clone_size: once; j_call: TRBJ1-1; d_call: -; v_call: TRBV7-9; cdr3_length: 13; cdr3_nt: TGTGCCAGCAGACCTACAGGGCTAGGAGAAGCTTTCTTT; cdr3_aa: CASRPTGLGEAFF
clone_size: -; j_call: TRBJ2-5; d_call: -; v_call: TRBV18; cdr3_length: 13; cdr3_nt: TGTGCCAGCTCGCCGGGACTGGAAGAGACCCAGTACTTC; cdr3_aa: CASSPGLEETQYF
clone_size: -; j_call: TRBJ2-3; d_call: TRBD2; v_call: TRBV30; cdr3_length: 15; cdr3_nt: TGTGCCTGGAGTTTAAGCGGGGGGAGTACAGATACGCAGTATTTT; cdr3_aa: CAWSLSGGSTDTQYF
clone_size: -; j_call: TRBJ2-7; d_call: TRBD1; v_call: TRBV2; cdr3_length: 17; cdr3_nt: TGTGCCAGCGACCGACCAGAGACAGGGCCGAGCTCCTACGAGCAGTACTTC; cdr3_aa: CASDRPETGPSSYEQYF
clone_size: -; j_call: TRBJ1-1; d_call: TRBD1; v_call: TRBV5-4; cdr3_length: 14; cdr3_nt: TGTGCCAGCAGCCCCCCGGGACAGAGTACTGAAGCTTTCTTT; cdr3_aa: CASSPPGQSTEAFF
clone_size: -; j_call: TRBJ2-1; d_call: TRBD1; v_call: TRBV5-6; cdr3_length: 15; cdr3_nt: TGTGCCAGCAGCTCCCGGGACAGGGGGAGGCATGAGCAGTTCTTC; cdr3_aa: CASSSRDRGRHEQFF
clone_size: -; j_call: TRBJ2-1; d_call: -; v_call: TRBV7-9; cdr3_length: 12; cdr3_nt: TGTGCCAGCAGCAGAGACAGTGGTGAGCAGTTCTTC; cdr3_aa: CASSRDSGEQFF
clone_size: -; j_call: TRBJ2-3; d_call: -; v_call: TRBV14; cdr3_length: 15; cdr3_nt: TGTGCCAGCAGCCAAGGCGGGCCTAGGACAGATACGCAGTATTTT; cdr3_aa: CASSQGGPRTDTQYF